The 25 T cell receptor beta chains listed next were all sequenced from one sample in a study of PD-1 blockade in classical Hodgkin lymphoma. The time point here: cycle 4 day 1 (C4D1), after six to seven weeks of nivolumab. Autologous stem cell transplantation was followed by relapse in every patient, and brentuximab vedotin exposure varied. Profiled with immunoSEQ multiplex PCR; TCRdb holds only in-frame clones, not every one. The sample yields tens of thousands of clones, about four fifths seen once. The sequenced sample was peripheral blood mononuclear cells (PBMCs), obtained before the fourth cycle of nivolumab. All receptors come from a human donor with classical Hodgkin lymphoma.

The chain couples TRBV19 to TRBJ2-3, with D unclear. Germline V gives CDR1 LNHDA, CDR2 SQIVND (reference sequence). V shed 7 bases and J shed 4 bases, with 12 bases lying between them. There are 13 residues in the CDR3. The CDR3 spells CASNAAGADTQYF. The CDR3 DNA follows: TGTGCCAGTAACGCTGCTGGGGCAGATACGCAGTATTTT.

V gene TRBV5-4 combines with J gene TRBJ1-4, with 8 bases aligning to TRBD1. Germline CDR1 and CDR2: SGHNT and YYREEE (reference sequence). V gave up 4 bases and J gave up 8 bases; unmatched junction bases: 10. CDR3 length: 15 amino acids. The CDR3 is CASSDSGGAGEKLFF. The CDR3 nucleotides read TGTGCCAGCAGCGACTCAGGGGGCGCGGGAGAAAAACTGTTTTTT.

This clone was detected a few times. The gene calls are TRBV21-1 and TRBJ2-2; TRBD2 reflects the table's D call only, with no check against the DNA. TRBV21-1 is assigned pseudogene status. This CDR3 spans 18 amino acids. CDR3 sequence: CASSKEVSTRGGSGELFF. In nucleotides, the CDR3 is TGTGCCAGCAGCAAGGAGGTATCGACGAGGGGAGGATCCGGGGAGCTGTTTTTT.

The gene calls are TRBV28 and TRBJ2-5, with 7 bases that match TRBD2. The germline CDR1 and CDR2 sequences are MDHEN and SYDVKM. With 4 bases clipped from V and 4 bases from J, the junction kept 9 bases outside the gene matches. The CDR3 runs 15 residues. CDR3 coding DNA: TGTGCCAGCAGTTCCCCCCTAAGCGGGGCAGAGACCCAGTACTTC. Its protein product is CASSSPLSGAETQYF.

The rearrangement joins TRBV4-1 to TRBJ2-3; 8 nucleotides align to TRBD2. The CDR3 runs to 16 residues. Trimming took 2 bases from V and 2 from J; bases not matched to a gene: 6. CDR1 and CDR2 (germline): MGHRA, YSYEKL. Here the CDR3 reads CASSQRASGFTDTQYF. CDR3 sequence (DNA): TGCGCCAGCAGCCAACGGGCTAGCGGGTTCACAGATACGCAGTATTTT.

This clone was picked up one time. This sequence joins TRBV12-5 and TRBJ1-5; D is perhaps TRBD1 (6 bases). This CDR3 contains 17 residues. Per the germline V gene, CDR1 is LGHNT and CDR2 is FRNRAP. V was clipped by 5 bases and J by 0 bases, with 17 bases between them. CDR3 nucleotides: TGTGCTAGTGGTCCCTCCCCCCGGGGACATAGCAATCAGCCCCAGCATTTT. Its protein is CASGPSPRGHSNQPQHF. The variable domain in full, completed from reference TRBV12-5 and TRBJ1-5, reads DARVTQTPRHKVTEMGQEVTMRCQPILGHNTVFWYRQTMMQGLELLAYFRNRAPLDDSGMPKDRFSAEMPDATLATLKIQPSEPRDSAVYFCASGPSPRGHSNQPQHFGDGTRLSIL.

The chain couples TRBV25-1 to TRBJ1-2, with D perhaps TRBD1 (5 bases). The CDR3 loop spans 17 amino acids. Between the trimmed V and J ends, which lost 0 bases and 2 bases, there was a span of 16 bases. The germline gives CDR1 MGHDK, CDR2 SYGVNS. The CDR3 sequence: CASSEYMGEIINYGYTF. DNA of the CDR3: TGTGCCAGCAGTGAATATATGGGGGAGATTATAAACTATGGCTACACCTTC.

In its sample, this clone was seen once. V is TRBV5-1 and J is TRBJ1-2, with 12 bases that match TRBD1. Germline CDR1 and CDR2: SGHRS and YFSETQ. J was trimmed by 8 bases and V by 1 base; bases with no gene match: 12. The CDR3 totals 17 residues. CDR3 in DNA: TGCGCCAGCAGCTTGCTGGGGACAGGGGGCTCCCTTTCGGGCTACACCTTC. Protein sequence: CASSLLGTGGSLSGYTF. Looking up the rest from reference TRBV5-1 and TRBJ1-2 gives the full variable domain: KAGVTQTPRYLIKTRGQQVTLSCSPISGHRSVSWYQQTPGQGLQFLFEYFSETQRNKGNFPGRFSGRQFSNSRSEMNVSTLELGDSALYLCASSLLGTGGSLSGYTFGSGTRLTVV.

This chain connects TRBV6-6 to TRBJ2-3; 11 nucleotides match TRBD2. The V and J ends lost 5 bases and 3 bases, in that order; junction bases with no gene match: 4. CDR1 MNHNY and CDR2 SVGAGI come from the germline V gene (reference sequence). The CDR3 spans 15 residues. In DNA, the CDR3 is TGTGCCAGCAGTACAGCTAGCGGGGGGACAGATACGCAGTATTTT. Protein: CASSTASGGTDTQYF.

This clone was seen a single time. CDR3: CASSLGVAGGETQYF. CDR3 bases: TGTGCCAGCAGCTTAGGGGTAGCGGGGGGCGAGACCCAGTACTTC. V usage is TRBV7-3 and J usage is TRBJ2-5, with 10 bases matching TRBD2. CDR1 is SGHTA, CDR2 FQGTGA, per germline. The V and J ends lost 2 bases and 5 bases, in that order; junction bases with no gene match: 5. This CDR3 spans 15 amino acids.

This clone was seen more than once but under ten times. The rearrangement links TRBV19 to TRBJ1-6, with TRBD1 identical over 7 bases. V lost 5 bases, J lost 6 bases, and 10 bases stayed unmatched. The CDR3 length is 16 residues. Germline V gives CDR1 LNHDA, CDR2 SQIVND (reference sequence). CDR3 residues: CASSVDPGGTNSPLHF. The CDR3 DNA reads TGTGCCAGTAGTGTCGACCCAGGGGGTACTAATTCACCCCTCCACTTT.

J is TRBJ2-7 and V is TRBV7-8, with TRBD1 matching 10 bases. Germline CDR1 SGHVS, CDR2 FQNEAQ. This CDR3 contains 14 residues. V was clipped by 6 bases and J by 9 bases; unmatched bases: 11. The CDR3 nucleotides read TGTGCCAGCAGACAAAGGACAGGGGGGAGTGCGCAGTACTTC. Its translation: CASRQRTGGSAQYF. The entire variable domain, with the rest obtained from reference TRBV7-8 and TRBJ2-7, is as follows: GAGVSQSPRYKVAKRGQDVALRCDPISGHVSLFWYQQALGQGPEFLTYFQNEAQLDKSGLPSDRFFAERPEGSVSTLKIQRTQQEDSAVYLCASRQRTGGSAQYFGPGTRLTVT.

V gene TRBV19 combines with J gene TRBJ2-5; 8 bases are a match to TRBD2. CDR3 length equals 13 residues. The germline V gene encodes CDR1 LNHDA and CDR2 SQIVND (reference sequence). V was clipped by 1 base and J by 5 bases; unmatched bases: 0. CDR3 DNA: TGTGCCAGTAGTATAGCGGGGGGGGAGACCCAGTACTTC. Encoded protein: CASSIAGGETQYF.

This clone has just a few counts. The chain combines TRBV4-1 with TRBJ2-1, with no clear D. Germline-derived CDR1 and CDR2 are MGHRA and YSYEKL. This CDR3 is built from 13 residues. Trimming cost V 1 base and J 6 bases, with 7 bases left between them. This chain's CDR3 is CASSQVGINEQFF. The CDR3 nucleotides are TGCGCCAGCAGCCAAGTAGGGATCAATGAGCAGTTCTTC.

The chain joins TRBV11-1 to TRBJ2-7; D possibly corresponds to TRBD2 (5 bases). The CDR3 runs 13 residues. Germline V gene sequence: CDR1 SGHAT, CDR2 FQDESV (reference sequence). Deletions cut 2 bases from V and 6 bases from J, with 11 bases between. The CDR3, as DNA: TGTGCCAGCAGCTTATTAGAGGGATCCGAGCAGTACTTC. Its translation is CASSLLEGSEQYF.

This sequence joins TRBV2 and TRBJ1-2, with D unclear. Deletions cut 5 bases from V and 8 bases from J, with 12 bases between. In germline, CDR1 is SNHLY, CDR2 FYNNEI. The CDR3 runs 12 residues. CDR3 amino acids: CASSTWGGGYTF. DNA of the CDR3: TGTGCCAGCAGTACCTGGGGAGGAGGCTACACCTTC.

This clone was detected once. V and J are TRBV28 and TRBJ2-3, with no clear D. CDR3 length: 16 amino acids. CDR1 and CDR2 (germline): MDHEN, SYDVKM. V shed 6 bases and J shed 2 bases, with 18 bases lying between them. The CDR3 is CASSTPVALNTDTQYF. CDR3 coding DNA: TGTGCCAGCAGCACACCTGTGGCTCTCAACACAGATACGCAGTATTTT.

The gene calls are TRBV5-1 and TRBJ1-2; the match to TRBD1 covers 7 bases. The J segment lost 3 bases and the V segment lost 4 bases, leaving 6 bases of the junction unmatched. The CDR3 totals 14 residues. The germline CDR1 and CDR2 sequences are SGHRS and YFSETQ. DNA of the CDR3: TGCGCCAGCAGCGGAGGGACAGAGCACTATGGCTACACCTTC. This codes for CASSGGTEHYGYTF.

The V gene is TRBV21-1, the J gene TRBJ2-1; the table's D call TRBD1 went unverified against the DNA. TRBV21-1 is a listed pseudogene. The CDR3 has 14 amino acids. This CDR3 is CASSTGRGQDEQFF. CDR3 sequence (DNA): TGTGCCAGCAGCACGGGCAGGGGGCAGGATGAGCAGTTCTTC.

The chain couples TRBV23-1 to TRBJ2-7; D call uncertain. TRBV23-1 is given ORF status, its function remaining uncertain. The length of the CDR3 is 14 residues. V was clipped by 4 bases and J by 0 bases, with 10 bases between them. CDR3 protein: CASSLPESSYEQYF. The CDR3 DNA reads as TGCGCCAGCAGTCTCCCAGAAAGCTCCTACGAGCAGTACTTC.

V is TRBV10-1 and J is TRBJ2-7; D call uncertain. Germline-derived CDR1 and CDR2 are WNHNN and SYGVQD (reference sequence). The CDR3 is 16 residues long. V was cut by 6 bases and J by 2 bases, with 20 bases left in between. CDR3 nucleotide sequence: TGCGCCAGCAGCGTGGGTCGGCTCCCATCCCCCTACGAGCAGTACTTC. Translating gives CASSVGRLPSPYEQYF.

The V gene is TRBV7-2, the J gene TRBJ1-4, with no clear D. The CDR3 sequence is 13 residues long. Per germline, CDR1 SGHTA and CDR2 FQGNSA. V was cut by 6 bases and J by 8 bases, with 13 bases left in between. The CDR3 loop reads CASRNLNGEKLFF. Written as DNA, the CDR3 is TGTGCCAGCAGGAACCTCAATGGAGAAAAACTGTTTTTT.

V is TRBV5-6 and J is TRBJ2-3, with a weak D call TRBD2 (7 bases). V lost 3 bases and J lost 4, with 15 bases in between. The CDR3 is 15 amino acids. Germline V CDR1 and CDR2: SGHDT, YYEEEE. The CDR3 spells CASSWAGAGADTQYF. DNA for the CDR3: TGTGCCAGCAGCTGGGCAGGGGCGGGAGCAGATACGCAGTATTTT.

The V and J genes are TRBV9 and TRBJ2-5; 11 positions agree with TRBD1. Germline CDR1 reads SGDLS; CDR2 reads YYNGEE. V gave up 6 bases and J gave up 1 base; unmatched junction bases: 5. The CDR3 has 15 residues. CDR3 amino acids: CASTRTGGFQETQYF. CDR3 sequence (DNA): TGTGCCAGCACAAGGACAGGGGGCTTCCAAGAGACCCAGTACTTC.

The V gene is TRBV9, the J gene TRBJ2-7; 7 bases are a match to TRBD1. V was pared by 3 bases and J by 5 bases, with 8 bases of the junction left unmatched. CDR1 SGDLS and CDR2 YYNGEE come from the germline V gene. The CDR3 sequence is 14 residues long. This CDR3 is CASSGRDSLDEQYF. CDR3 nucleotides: TGTGCCAGCAGCGGCCGGGACAGTCTCGACGAGCAGTACTTC.